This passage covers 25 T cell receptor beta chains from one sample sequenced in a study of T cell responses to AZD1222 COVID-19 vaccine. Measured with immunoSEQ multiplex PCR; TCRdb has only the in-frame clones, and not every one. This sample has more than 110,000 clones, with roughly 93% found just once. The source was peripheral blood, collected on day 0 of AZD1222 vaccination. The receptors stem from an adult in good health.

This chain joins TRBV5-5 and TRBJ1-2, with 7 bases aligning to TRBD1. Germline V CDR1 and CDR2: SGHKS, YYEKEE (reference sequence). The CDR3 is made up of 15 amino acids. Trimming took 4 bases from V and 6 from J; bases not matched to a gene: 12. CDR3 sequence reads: CASSIATGRGHGYTF. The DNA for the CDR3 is TGTGCCAGCAGCATCGCGACAGGGAGAGGTCATGGCTACACCTTC.

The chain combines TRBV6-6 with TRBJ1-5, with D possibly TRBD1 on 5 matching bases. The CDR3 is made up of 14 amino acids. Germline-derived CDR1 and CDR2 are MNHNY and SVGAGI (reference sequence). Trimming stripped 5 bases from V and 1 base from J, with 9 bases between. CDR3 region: CASSPRDSNQPQHF. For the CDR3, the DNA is TGTGCCAGCAGTCCCCGGGACAGCAATCAGCCCCAGCATTTT.

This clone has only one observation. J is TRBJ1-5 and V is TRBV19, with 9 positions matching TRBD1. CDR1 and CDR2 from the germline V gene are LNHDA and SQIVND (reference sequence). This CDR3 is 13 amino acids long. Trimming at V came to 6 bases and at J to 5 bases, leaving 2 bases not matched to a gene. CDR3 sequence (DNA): TGTGCCAGTAGAGACAGGGGGTATCAGCCCCAGCATTTT. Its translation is CASRDRGYQPQHF.

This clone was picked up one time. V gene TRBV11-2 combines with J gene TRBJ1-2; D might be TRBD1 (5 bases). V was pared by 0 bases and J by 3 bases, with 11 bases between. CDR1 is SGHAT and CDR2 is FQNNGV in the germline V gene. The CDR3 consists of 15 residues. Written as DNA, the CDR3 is TGTGCCAGCAGCTTAGATCACGGGACGGACTATGGCTACACCTTC. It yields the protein CASSLDHGTDYGYTF.

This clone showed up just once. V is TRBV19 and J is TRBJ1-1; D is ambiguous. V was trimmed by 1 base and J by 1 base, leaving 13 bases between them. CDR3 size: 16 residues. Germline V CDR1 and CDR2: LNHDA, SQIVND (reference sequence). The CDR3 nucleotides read TGTGCCAGTAGTATAGTTTCCGAGGGTTCGAACACTGAAGCTTTCTTT. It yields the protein CASSIVSEGSNTEAFF. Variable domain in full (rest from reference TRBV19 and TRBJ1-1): DGGITQSPKYLFRKEGQNVTLSCEQNLNHDAMYWYRQDPGQGLRLIYYSQIVNDFQKGDIAEGYSVSREKKESFPLTVTSAQKNPTAFYLCASSIVSEGSNTEAFFGQGTRLTVV.

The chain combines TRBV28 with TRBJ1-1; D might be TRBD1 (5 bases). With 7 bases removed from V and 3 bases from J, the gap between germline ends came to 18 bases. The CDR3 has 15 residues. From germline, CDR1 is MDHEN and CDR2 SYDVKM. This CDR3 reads CASTGLGGEDTEAFF. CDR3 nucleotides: TGTGCCAGCACCGGTTTGGGGGGGGAAGACACTGAAGCTTTCTTT.

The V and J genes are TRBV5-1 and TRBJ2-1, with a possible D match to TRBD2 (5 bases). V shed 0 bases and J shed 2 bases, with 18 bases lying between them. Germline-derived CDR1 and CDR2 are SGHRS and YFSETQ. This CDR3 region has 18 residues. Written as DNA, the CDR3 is TGCGCCAGCAGCTTGGACGCGGAAGCGGCTGGGACCTACAATGAGCAGTTCTTC. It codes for CASSLDAEAAGTYNEQFF.

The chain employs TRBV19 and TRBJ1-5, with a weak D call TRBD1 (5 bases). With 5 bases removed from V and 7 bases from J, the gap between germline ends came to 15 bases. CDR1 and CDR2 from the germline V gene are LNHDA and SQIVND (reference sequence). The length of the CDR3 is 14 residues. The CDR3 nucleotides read TGTGCCAGTAGTCCGGGGCCCTCTAGGCAGCCCCAGCATTTT. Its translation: CASSPGPSRQPQHF.

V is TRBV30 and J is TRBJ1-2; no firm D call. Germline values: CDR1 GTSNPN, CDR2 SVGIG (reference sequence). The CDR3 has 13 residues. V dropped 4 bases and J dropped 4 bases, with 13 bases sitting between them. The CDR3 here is CAWMYGGRYGYTF. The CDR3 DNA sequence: TGTGCCTGGATGTATGGTGGACGCTATGGCTACACCTTC. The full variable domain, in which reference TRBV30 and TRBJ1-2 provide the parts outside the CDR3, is SQTIHQWPATLVQPVGSPLSLECTVEGTSNPNLYWYRQAAGRGLQLLFYSVGIGQISSEVPQNLSASRPQDRQFILSSKKLLLSDSGFYLCAWMYGGRYGYTFGSGTRLTVV.

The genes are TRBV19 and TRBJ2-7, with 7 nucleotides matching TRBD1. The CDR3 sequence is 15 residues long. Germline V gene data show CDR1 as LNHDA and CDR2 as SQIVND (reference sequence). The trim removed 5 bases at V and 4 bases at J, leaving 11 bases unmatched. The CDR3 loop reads CASSPGAGTVYEQYF. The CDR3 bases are TGTGCCAGTAGTCCAGGAGCCGGGACAGTTTACGAGCAGTACTTC.

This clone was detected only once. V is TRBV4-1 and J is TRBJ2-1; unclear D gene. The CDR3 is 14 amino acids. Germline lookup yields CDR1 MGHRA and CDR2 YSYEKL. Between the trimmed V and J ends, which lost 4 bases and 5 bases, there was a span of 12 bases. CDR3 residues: CASSLAESDNEQFF. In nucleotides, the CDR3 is TGCGCCAGCAGCCTTGCGGAGTCCGACAATGAGCAGTTCTTC.

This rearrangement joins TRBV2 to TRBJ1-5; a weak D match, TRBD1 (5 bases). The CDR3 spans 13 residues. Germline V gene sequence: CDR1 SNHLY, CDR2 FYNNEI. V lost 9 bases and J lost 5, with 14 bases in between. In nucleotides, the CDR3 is TGTGCCAGTAATGTTAGGGACGATCAGCCCCAGCATTTT. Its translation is CASNVRDDQPQHF. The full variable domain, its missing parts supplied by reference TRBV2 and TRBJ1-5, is EPEVTQTPSHQVTQMGQEVILRCVPISNHLYFYWYRQILGQKVEFLVSFYNNEISEKSEIFDDQFSVERPDGSNFTLKIRSTKLEDSAMYFCASNVRDDQPQHFGDGTRLSIL.

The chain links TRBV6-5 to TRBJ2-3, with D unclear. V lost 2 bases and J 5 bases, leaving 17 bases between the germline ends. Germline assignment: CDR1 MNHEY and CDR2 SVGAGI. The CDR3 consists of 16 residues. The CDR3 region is CASSYRPWPSKDTQYF. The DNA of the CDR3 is TGTGCCAGCAGTTACCGCCCTTGGCCTAGTAAAGATACGCAGTATTTT.

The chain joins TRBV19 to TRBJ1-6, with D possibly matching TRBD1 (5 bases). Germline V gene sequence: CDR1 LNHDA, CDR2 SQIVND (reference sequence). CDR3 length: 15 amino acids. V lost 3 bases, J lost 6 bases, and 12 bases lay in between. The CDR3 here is CASSIGGTPNSPLHF. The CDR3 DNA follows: TGTGCCAGTAGTATCGGCGGGACTCCTAATTCACCCCTCCACTTT.

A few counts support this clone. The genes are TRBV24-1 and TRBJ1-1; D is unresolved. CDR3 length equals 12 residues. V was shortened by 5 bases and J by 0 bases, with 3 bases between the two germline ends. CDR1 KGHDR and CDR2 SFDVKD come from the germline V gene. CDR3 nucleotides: TGTGCCACCAGTGGTGTGAACACTGAAGCTTTCTTT. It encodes CATSGVNTEAFF.

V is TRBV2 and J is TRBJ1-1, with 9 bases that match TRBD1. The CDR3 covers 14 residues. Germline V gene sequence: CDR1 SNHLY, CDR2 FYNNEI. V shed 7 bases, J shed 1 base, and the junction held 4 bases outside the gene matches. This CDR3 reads CASIWGQGNTEAFF. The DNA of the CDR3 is TGTGCCAGCATTTGGGGACAGGGGAACACTGAAGCTTTCTTT. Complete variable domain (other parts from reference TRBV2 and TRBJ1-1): EPEVTQTPSHQVTQMGQEVILRCVPISNHLYFYWYRQILGQKVEFLVSFYNNEISEKSEIFDDQFSVERPDGSNFTLKIRSTKLEDSAMYFCASIWGQGNTEAFFGQGTRLTVV.

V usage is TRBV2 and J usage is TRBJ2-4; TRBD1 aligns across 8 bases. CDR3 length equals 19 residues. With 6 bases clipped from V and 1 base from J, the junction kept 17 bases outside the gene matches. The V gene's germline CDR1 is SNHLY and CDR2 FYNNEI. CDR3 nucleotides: TGTGCCAGCAGGACCGACACTTTGACAGGGGTAGGGGCCAAAAACATTCAGTACTTC. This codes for CASRTDTLTGVGAKNIQYF.

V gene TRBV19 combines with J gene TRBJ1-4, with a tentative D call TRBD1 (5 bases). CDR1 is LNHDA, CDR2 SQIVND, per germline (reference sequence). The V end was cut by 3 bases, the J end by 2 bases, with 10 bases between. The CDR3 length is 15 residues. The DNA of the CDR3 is TGTGCCAGTAGTATCGGGGAGGGGACTAATGAAAAACTGTTTTTT. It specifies CASSIGEGTNEKLFF.

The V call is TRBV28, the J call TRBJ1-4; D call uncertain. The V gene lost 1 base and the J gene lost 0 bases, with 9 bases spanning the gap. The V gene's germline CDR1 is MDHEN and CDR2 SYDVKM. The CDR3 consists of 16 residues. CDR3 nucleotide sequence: TGTGCCAGCAGTTTATTTGGCAGGTCAACTAATGAAAAACTGTTTTTT. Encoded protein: CASSLFGRSTNEKLFF.

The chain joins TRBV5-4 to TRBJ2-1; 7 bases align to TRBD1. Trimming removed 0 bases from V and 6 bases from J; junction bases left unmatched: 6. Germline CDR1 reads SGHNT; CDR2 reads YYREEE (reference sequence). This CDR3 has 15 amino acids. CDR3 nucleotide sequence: TGTGCCAGCAGCTTGGCCGGGACAGTCCGCAATGAGCAGTTCTTC. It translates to CASSLAGTVRNEQFF.

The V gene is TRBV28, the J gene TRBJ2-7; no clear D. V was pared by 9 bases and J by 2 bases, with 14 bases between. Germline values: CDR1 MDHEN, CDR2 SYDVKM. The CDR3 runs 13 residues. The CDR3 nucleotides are TGTGCCAGTACTGAAACTTCTACCTACGAGCAGTACTTC. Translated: CASTETSTYEQYF. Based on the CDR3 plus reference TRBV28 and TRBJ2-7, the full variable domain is DVKVTQSSRYLVKRTGEKVFLECVQDMDHENMFWYRQDPGLGLRLIYFSYDVKMKEKGDIPEGYSVSREKKERFSLILESASTNQTSMYLCASTETSTYEQYFGPGTRLTVT.

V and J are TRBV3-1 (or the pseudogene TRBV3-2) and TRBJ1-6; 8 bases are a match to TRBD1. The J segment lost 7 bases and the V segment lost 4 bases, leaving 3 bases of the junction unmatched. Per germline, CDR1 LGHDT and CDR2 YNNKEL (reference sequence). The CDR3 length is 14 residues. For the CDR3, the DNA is TGTGCCAGCAGCCCCGGGACAGGCAATTCACCCCTCCACTTT. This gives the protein CASSPGTGNSPLHF.

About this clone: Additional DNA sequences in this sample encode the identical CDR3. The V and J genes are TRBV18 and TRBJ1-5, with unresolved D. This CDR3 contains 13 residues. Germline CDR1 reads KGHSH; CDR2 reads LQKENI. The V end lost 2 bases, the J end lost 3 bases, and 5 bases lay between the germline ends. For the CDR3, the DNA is TGTGCCAGCTCACCAGGGATCAATCAGCCCCAGCATTTT. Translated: CASSPGINQPQHF.

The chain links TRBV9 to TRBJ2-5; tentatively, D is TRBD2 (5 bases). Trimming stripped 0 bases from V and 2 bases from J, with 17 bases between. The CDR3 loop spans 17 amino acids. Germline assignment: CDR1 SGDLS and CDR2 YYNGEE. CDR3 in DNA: TGTGCCAGCAGCGTAGAGTTGGTTGAGGGTGCACAAGAGACCCAGTACTTC. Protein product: CASSVELVEGAQETQYF.

The CDR3 here is CASSLELAGAYEQYF. CDR3 coding DNA: TGTGCCAGCAGCTTAGAACTAGCGGGAGCCTACGAGCAGTACTTC. The chain recombines TRBV11-2 with TRBJ2-7, with 11 bases matching TRBD2. V lost 0 bases to trimming and J lost 2 bases; unmatched junction nucleotides: 0. Germline V gives CDR1 SGHAT, CDR2 FQNNGV. The CDR3 is 15 amino acids.